Listed below are T cell receptor beta chains from one sample, sequenced in a study of control samples from healthy donors and cancer patients. Produced via immunoSEQ multiplex PCR; TCRdb's table is partial and in-frame only. Of around 72,000 clones in the sample, about four fifths were seen once. The sample taken for sequencing was blood. These receptors were obtained from a man aged 50 or older in good health. The CDR3 runs from the conserved cysteine through the conserved F or W.

J gene: TRBJ1-5; V gene: TRBV18; CDR3 protein: CASSPFPRKPQHF
J gene: TRBJ1-1; V gene: TRBV30; CDR3 protein: CAWSIGGGEAFF
J gene: TRBJ2-7; V gene: TRBV7-9; CDR3 protein: CASRAGVEQYF
J gene: TRBJ2-1; V gene: TRBV4-2; CDR3 protein: CASSQYYGEQFF
J gene: TRBJ2-1; V gene: TRBV4-3; CDR3 protein: CASSQGRASYKQFF
J gene: TRBJ2-7; V gene: TRBV5-6; CDR3 protein: CASSLSQVEQYF
J gene: TRBJ2-7; V gene: TRBV7-6; CDR3 protein: CASSAVGGQTYEQYF
J gene: TRBJ2-3; V gene: TRBV6-5; CDR3 protein: CASRASRSTDTQYF
J gene: TRBJ1-4; V gene: TRBV18; CDR3 protein: CASSPQGAGEKLFF
J gene: TRBJ2-5; V gene: TRBV29-1; CDR3 protein: CSVRVETQYF
J gene: TRBJ1-1; V gene: TRBV7-6; CDR3 protein: CASSSYGTGDTEAFF
J gene: TRBJ1-6; V gene: TRBV10-3; CDR3 protein: CAISEDVNSPLHF
J gene: TRBJ2-5; V gene: TRBV21-1; CDR3 protein: CASSKALDRGQETQYF
J gene: TRBJ1-4; V gene: TRBV12-2; CDR3 protein: CASRPRGGIRLCEKLFF
J gene: TRBJ1-6; V gene: TRBV18; CDR3 protein: CASSPRSTGGTGENSPLHF
J gene: TRBJ2-2; V gene: TRBV6-2/TRBV6-3; CDR3 protein: CASSYSFPPGELFF
J gene: TRBJ2-5; V gene: TRBV7-9; CDR3 protein: CASSLGTGDLETQYF
J gene: TRBJ1-5; V gene: TRBV7-2; CDR3 protein: CASTRQSNQPQHF
J gene: TRBJ1-1; V gene: TRBV6-1; CDR3 protein: CASSESLGGNSEAFF
J gene: TRBJ2-1; V gene: TRBV11-3; CDR3 protein: CASSRSGEFGNEQFF
J gene: TRBJ1-6; V gene: TRBV27; CDR3 protein: CASTLGRAASPLHF
J gene: TRBJ1-1; V gene: TRBV29-1; CDR3 protein: CSAQTGGTEAFF
J gene: TRBJ2-1; V gene: TRBV30; CDR3 protein: CAWSEGSADGEQFF
J gene: TRBJ2-7; V gene: TRBV11-3; CDR3 protein: CASSLGGDRGCCEQYF
J gene: TRBJ2-7; V gene: TRBV29-1; CDR3 protein: CSVERGGYEQYF
J gene: TRBJ2-7; V gene: TRBV7-2; CDR3 protein: CASSSFEAAYEQYF
J gene: TRBJ2-3; V gene: TRBV29-1; CDR3 protein: CSVGGSKGTDTQYF
J gene: TRBJ2-1; V gene: TRBV24-1; CDR3 protein: CATSGPGQGNEQFF
J gene: TRBJ2-7; V gene: TRBV5-5; CDR3 protein: CASSLVSGEAEQYF
J gene: TRBJ2-5; V gene: TRBV18; CDR3 protein: CASSRDRGETQYF
J gene: TRBJ2-7; V gene: TRBV4-3; CDR3 protein: CASSQDWVTREQYF
J gene: TRBJ2-5; V gene: TRBV27; CDR3 protein: CASSLSIAGGGLQETQYF
J gene: TRBJ2-2; V gene: TRBV11-3; CDR3 protein: CASSPPLAGGRSGAGELFF
J gene: TRBJ2-1; V gene: TRBV7-9; CDR3 protein: CASSPFHSPRGDEQFF
J gene: TRBJ1-4; V gene: TRBV4-1; CDR3 protein: CASSQEVTTTNEKLFF
J gene: TRBJ1-2; V gene: TRBV27; CDR3 protein: CATGDRVYGYTF
J gene: TRBJ1-2; V gene: TRBV19; CDR3 protein: CASSPRRGGYTF
J gene: TRBJ2-7; V gene: TRBV11-2; CDR3 protein: CASKGVGGSYEQYF
J gene: TRBJ2-1; V gene: TRBV5-1; CDR3 protein: CASRGLAGGPHEQFF
J gene: TRBJ2-3; V gene: TRBV5-1; CDR3 protein: CASSFRTSGSADTQYF
J gene: TRBJ2-4; V gene: TRBV11-3; CDR3 protein: CASSEGQGEAKNIQYF
J gene: TRBJ2-3; V gene: TRBV4-2; CDR3 protein: CASSQRGQGADTQYF
J gene: TRBJ2-1; V gene: TRBV7-9; CDR3 protein: CASSFKGSEQFF
J gene: TRBJ2-1; V gene: TRBV6-4; CDR3 protein: CASSDSSYNEQFF
J gene: TRBJ2-1; V gene: TRBV2; CDR3 protein: CASKDYNNEQFF
J gene: TRBJ1-6; V gene: TRBV6-1; CDR3 protein: CASSEAPNSPLHF
J gene: TRBJ2-7; V gene: TRBV6-2/TRBV6-3; CDR3 protein: CASSYLGTSGSEQYF
J gene: TRBJ2-2; V gene: TRBV7-8; CDR3 protein: CASRDIGAVTGELFF
J gene: TRBJ1-2; V gene: TRBV4-2; CDR3 protein: CASSHGTGEVADGYTF
J gene: TRBJ1-1; V gene: TRBV4-1; CDR3 protein: CASSQVGRGGTEAFF
J gene: TRBJ2-1; V gene: TRBV24-1; CDR3 protein: CATSDNVRGNNEQFF
J gene: TRBJ1-2; V gene: TRBV27; CDR3 protein: CASSLGKNYGYTF
J gene: TRBJ1-2; V gene: TRBV6-5; CDR3 protein: CASKSEGLPYGYTF
J gene: TRBJ2-2; V gene: TRBV28; CDR3 protein: CASSFGRATGELFF
J gene: TRBJ2-2; V gene: TRBV27; CDR3 protein: CASSARESTGELFF
J gene: TRBJ2-1; V gene: TRBV7-8; CDR3 protein: CASSLTSARSSYNEQFF
J gene: TRBJ1-1; V gene: TRBV19; CDR3 protein: CASSPTTGAAEAFF
J gene: TRBJ1-4; V gene: TRBV27; CDR3 protein: CASSLIPGQGLNEKLFF
J gene: TRBJ1-5; V gene: TRBV27; CDR3 protein: CASKKPQGAIQPQHF
J gene: TRBJ1-5; V gene: TRBV5-5; CDR3 protein: CASSLVPGVSNQPQHF